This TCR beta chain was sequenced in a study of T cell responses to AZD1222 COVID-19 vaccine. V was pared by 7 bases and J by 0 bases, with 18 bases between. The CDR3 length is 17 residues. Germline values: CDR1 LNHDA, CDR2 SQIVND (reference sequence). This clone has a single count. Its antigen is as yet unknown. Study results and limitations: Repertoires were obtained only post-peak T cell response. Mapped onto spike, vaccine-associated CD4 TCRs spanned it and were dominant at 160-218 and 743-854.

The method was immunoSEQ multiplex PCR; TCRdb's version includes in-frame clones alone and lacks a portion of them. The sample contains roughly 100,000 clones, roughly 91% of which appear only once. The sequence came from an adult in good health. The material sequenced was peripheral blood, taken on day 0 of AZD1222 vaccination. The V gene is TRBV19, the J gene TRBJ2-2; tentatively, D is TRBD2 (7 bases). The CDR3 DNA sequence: TGTGCCAGTAAGCCGTCGGGGGCGGGGGCGAACACCGGGGAGCTGTTTTTT. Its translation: CASKPSGAGANTGELFF.